One and the same sample provided the 2 T cell receptor beta chains below, sequenced in a study of Graves' ophthalmopathy and Graves' hyperthyroidism. Scientists amplified the TCR beta CDR3 regions from RNA transcripts. Scientists carried out first-round RT-PCR using HTBI primers and then a second-round multiplex PCR. MiXCR, run by TCRdb on the multiplex PCR reads, gives a single entry per CDR3 protein. The sample includes 580,000 or so distinct CDR3 sequences, approximately 35% seen only once; the top ten take about 4%. What was sequenced was peripheral blood or thyroid tissue (not recorded which). Source of these receptors: an adult man with Graves' hyperthyroidism.

As concerns this clonotype: This clone may be a read error of a much larger clone one base away. J is TRBJ1-2 and V is TRBV28, with 12 bases lining up with TRBD1. The germline CDR1 and CDR2 sequences are MDHEN and SYDVKM. This CDR3 spans 14 amino acids. In nucleotides, the CDR3 is TGTACCAGCAGTTTATCCGGGACAGGGGGCGGCTACACCTTC. Its protein is CTSSLSGTGGGYTF.

This clonotype was seen at least ten times. This chain joins TRBV2 and TRBJ2-5, with 8 positions matching TRBD2. The CDR3 extends over 13 amino acids. Germline trimming cut 9 bases from V and 1 base from J; bases unmatched to any gene: 4. CDR1 is SNHLY, CDR2 FYNNEI, per germline. The CDR3 DNA reads as TGTGCCAGTAGCGGGGACCCCCAAGAGACCCAGTACTTC. This translates into CASSGDPQETQYF.